This T cell receptor beta chain was observed in a study of type 1 and type 2 diabetes patients. PCR was run on genomic DNA. Amplification of the beta chain CDR3 used 30 forward and 13 reverse multiplex primers. TCRdb fed the multiplex PCR reads into MiXCR, producing one record per CDR3 protein. The table shows a few hundred thousand distinct CDR3 sequences, with more than 40% occurring only once. This TCR came from a young man with type 2 diabetes. The specimen sequenced was peripheral blood mononuclear cells (PBMCs).

CDR3 region: CASRWGSLTGASTEAFF. In nucleotides, the CDR3 is TGTGCCAGCAGATGGGGAAGTTTGACAGGGGCGAGCACTGAAGCTTTCTTT. This chain connects TRBV2 to TRBJ1-1; 8 bases align to TRBD1. V gave up 6 bases and J gave up 4 bases; unmatched junction bases: 16. Germline V CDR1 and CDR2: SNHLY, FYNNEI. This CDR3 has 17 amino acids.